The clone carrying this TCR beta chain has at least ten counts. The antigen is undetermined. Samples came from axillary lymph nodes draining the breast cancer. Germline V gives CDR1 KGHDR, CDR2 SFDVKD. The CDR3 spans 15 residues. V was cut by 3 bases and J by 0 bases, with 7 bases left in between. This entry is derived from a study of breast tumors, draining lymph nodes, adjacent tissues. Study-level points and caveats: Data fit most tumor T cells coming from lymph node, expanding in tumor. The lymph node origin of tumor T cells was framed as consistent with a hypothesis, not demonstrated. Compared with basal-like, luminal-like tumors shared significantly more repertoire with nontumor tissue.

Using its own MiXCR run on the multiplex PCR reads, TCRdb lists one record per CDR3 protein. Among about 230,000 distinct CDR3 sequences listed, roughly 32% were seen once. The source is a female donor with breast cancer. Some clones in this sample may be carry-over from other donors' samples. This chain uses TRBV24-1 with TRBJ2-2; D unresolved. Source material: axillary lymph node tissue. The CDR3 spells CATSDVLANTGELFF. The DNA for the CDR3 is TGTGCCACCAGTGATGTTCTAGCGAACACCGGGGAGCTGTTTTTT.